This T cell receptor (beta chain) is from a study of blood T cell repertoires in COVID-19. Authors' methods: It was from reference gene primer amplification that nucleated cell counts were estimated. The data were produced by immunoSEQ multiplex PCR, yet TCRdb's version contains in-frame clones alone and is incomplete. V and J calls and clone size come straight from that table; D and trimming were deduced from the DNA. The sample contains almost 350,000 clones, over 85% of which appear only once. The CDR3 length is 18 residues. Germline assignment: CDR1 MGHRA and CDR2 YSYEKL. Trimming at V came to 0 bases and at J to 5 bases, leaving 12 bases not matched to a gene. This clone appeared a few times.

Sequenced input: peripheral blood. V gene TRBV4-1 combines with J gene TRBJ2-5; 10 nucleotides agree with TRBD2. The origin of this receptor is a woman aged 55-69 years with COVID-19, enrolled during active disease. CDR3: CASSQDSASGGRGETQYF. The CDR3 DNA is TGCGCCAGCAGCCAAGATTCGGCTAGCGGGGGACGGGGGGAGACCCAGTACTTC.